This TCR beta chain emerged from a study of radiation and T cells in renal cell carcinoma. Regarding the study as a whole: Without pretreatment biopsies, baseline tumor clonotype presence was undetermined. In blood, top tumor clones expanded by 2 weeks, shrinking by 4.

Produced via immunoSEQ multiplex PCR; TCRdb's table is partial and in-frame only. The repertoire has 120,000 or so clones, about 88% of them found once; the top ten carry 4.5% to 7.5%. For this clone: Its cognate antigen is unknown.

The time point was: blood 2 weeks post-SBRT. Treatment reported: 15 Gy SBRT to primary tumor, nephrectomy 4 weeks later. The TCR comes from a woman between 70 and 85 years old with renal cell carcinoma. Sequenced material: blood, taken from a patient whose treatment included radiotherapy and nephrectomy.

The CDR3 bases are TGTGCCAGCAGCGTAGGGCCGGGACAGGGGGCTGGTACTGAAGCTTTCTTT. It translates to CASSVGPGQGAGTEAFF. The gene calls are TRBV9 and TRBJ1-1; TRBD1 agrees at 12 bases. Germline trimming cut 0 bases from V and 5 bases from J; bases unmatched to any gene: 8. CDR1 and CDR2 (germline): SGDLS, YYNGEE. The CDR3 sequence is 17 residues long.